The 25 T cell receptor beta chains given below trace back to one sample, sequenced in a study of T cell responses to AZD1222 COVID-19 vaccine. Clones were read by immunoSEQ multiplex PCR, and TCRdb kept only the in-frame ones, dropping some. This sample carries approximately 110,000 clones, about nine tenths of them seen once, and the ten largest clones take 5.5% to 7.5%. The sequences come from peripheral blood, collected 28 days after the second AZD1222 dose. The receptor source for this set is an adult who received the AZD1222 COVID-19 vaccine.

This chain links TRBV5-1 with TRBJ1-5; D is unclear. CDR1 is SGHRS and CDR2 is YFSETQ in the germline V gene. CDR3 length: 15 residues. V was trimmed by 2 bases and J by 2 bases, leaving 11 bases between them. The DNA for the CDR3 is TGCGCCAGCAGCTTATTGGGCGGGGGCAATCAGCCCCAGCATTTT. Amino acid sequence: CASSLLGGGNQPQHF.

The chain carries TRBV3-1 (or the pseudogene TRBV3-2) and TRBJ2-3, with D perhaps matching TRBD2 (5 bases). Germline V gene lookup returns CDR1 LGHDT and CDR2 YNNKEL (reference sequence). Trimming stripped 3 bases from V and 5 bases from J, with 12 bases between. The CDR3 sequence is 14 residues long. CDR3 DNA sequence: TGTGCCAGCAGCCAGGCTGATCGGGGAGATACGCAGTATTTT. As protein: CASSQADRGDTQYF.

The chain joins TRBV7-2 to TRBJ2-2, with D unresolved. The CDR3 runs 13 residues. V lost 3 bases and J 6 bases, leaving 8 bases between the germline ends. Looked up from germline, CDR1 is SGHTA and CDR2 is FQGNSA. The CDR3 coding sequence is TGTGCCAGCAGCTTCACGCCGGCCGGGGAGCTGTTTTTT. This codes for CASSFTPAGELFF.

This chain links TRBV18 with TRBJ1-3; maybe TRBD1 (6 bases). The CDR3 consists of 14 residues. The V and J ends lost 3 bases and 8 bases respectively, with 14 bases between them. Germline V gene lookup returns CDR1 KGHSH and CDR2 LQKENI. DNA for the CDR3: TGTGCCAGCTCACCTAACAGGGAGGCGGACACCATATATTTT. It codes for CASSPNREADTIYF.

The CDR3, as DNA: TGTGCCAGCAGCGTAGGGTATGGGGGGCTCAATCAGCCCCAGCATTTT. This codes for CASSVGYGGLNQPQHF. This sequence joins TRBV9 and TRBJ1-5, with a tentative D call TRBD1 (6 bases). The CDR3 contains 16 residues. Germline V gene data show CDR1 as SGDLS and CDR2 as YYNGEE. Between the trimmed V and J ends, which lost 0 bases and 3 bases, there was a span of 13 bases.

The table lists this clone with a few counts. CDR3 nucleotides: TGTGCCAGTCTGATTGGGGCCGGGGACACCGGGGAGCTGTTTTTT. It specifies CASLIGAGDTGELFF. The chain joins TRBV19 to TRBJ2-2; D may match TRBD1 or TRBD2 (5 bases each). V was trimmed by 8 bases and J by 3 bases, leaving 16 bases between them. The CDR3 covers 15 residues. The germline V gene encodes CDR1 LNHDA and CDR2 SQIVND (reference sequence). The full variable domain, completed using reference TRBV19 and TRBJ2-2, is DGGITQSPKYLFRKEGQNVTLSCEQNLNHDAMYWYRQDPGQGLRLIYYSQIVNDFQKGDIAEGYSVSREKKESFPLTVTSAQKNPTAFYLCASLIGAGDTGELFFGEGSRLTVL.

Remarks on this clone: The same CDR3 arises from other DNA sequences in this sample as well. The chain links TRBV12-3 or TRBV12-4 to TRBJ1-1, with TRBD1 as a possible D gene (5 bases). The CDR3 consists of 12 residues. V lost 5 bases and J 5 bases, leaving 9 bases between the germline ends. CDR3 protein: CASSRGGTEAFF. CDR3 DNA: TGTGCCAGCAGTAGGGGTGGTACTGAAGCTTTCTTT.

This sequence joins TRBV12-3 or TRBV12-4 and TRBJ1-3, with D hard to call. Trimming shortened V by 2 bases and J by 8 bases, and 7 bases separated the two germline ends. The CDR3 spans 12 residues. DNA for the CDR3: TGTGCCAGCAGTTTAAGAGGGTACACCATATATTTT. It codes for CASSLRGYTIYF.

This clone was counted between two and nine times. The genes are TRBV6-5 and TRBJ2-7, with 7 bases fitting TRBD1. Trimming at V came to 5 bases and at J to 4 bases, leaving 11 bases not matched to a gene. The germline V gene encodes CDR1 MNHEY and CDR2 SVGAGI. CDR3 length: 15 amino acids. The CDR3 sequence is CASSTRDSGIYEQYF. DNA of the CDR3: TGTGCCAGCAGTACCCGGGACAGTGGTATTTACGAGCAGTACTTC.

The gene calls are TRBV6-5 and TRBJ2-5; TRBD2 matches at 7 bases. With 2 bases clipped from V and 7 bases from J, the junction kept 10 bases outside the gene matches. CDR3 length equals 15 residues. The V gene's germline CDR1 is MNHEY and CDR2 SVGAGI. CDR3 protein: CASSYGSSGKGTQYF. The CDR3 DNA is TGTGCCAGCAGTTACGGGTCTAGCGGAAAAGGGACCCAGTACTTC.

The chain couples TRBV4-3 to TRBJ2-2, with TRBD2 matching 7 bases. Germline V gives CDR1 LGHNA, CDR2 YSLEER. Trimming at V came to 0 bases and at J to 4 bases, leaving 8 bases not matched to a gene. The CDR3 is 17 amino acids. CDR3 sequence: CASSQEVPRGSTGELFF. CDR3 DNA: TGCGCCAGCAGCCAAGAAGTCCCGCGGGGGAGCACCGGGGAGCTGTTTTTT.

The chain employs TRBV5-6 and TRBJ1-1; D possibly corresponds to TRBD1 (6 bases). Trimming shortened V by 3 bases and J by 4 bases, and 13 bases separated the two germline ends. The V gene's germline CDR1 is SGHDT and CDR2 YYEEEE. This CDR3 contains 14 residues. As DNA, the CDR3 is TGTGCCAGCAGCTACTACAGGGTTGGCACTGAAGCTTTCTTT. Its protein is CASSYYRVGTEAFF. Supplemented by reference TRBV5-6 and TRBJ1-1, the full variable domain reads DAGVTQSPTHLIKTRGQQVTLRCSPKSGHDTVSWYQQALGQGPQFIFQYYEEEERQRGNFPDRFSGHQFPNYSSELNVNALLLGDSALYLCASSYYRVGTEAFFGQGTRLTVV.

This chain's CDR3 is CATRGQGNTEAFF. CDR3 bases: TGCGCCACCCGAGGACAGGGGAACACTGAAGCTTTCTTT. The rearrangement joins TRBV10-1 to TRBJ1-1; the match to TRBD1 covers 8 bases. Germline V gene lookup returns CDR1 WNHNN and CDR2 SYGVQD (reference sequence). V gave up 10 bases and J gave up 1 base; unmatched junction bases: 5. This CDR3 is built from 13 residues.

This clone was detected once. J is TRBJ1-2 and V is TRBV7-8; 7 bases are shared with TRBD1. The V segment lost 0 bases and the J segment 7 bases; nucleotides outside the gene matches: 5. Germline V gene data show CDR1 as SGHVS and CDR2 as FQNEAQ. The CDR3 runs 14 residues. In DNA form, the CDR3 reads TGTGCCAGCAGCTTAGCGGGACAGAGTGCTGGCTACACCTTC. The encoded protein is CASSLAGQSAGYTF.

The chain has TRBV28 and TRBJ2-7; D possibly matches TRBD1 or TRBD2 (5 bases each). Germline V gives CDR1 MDHEN, CDR2 SYDVKM. This CDR3 contains 15 residues. Between the trimmed V and J ends, which lost 8 bases and 0 bases, there was a span of 17 bases. The CDR3 region is CASREVGRNSYEQYF. The CDR3, as DNA: TGTGCCAGCCGCGAGGTGGGACGGAACTCCTACGAGCAGTACTTC.

The chain joins TRBV19 to TRBJ2-2; D gene ambiguous. The CDR3 is made up of 17 amino acids. Germline lookup yields CDR1 LNHDA and CDR2 SQIVND (reference sequence). Trimming pared 5 bases from V and 0 bases from J, leaving 16 bases between. CDR3 in amino acids: CASSPLKFVPNTGELFF. The CDR3 coding sequence is TGTGCCAGTAGTCCCCTGAAATTTGTTCCGAACACCGGGGAGCTGTTTTTT. The complete variable domain, with remaining parts taken from reference TRBV19 and TRBJ2-2, reads DGGITQSPKYLFRKEGQNVTLSCEQNLNHDAMYWYRQDPGQGLRLIYYSQIVNDFQKGDIAEGYSVSREKKESFPLTVTSAQKNPTAFYLCASSPLKFVPNTGELFFGEGSRLTVL.

The genes are TRBV7-9 and TRBJ2-1; D is unclear. Germline V gene lookup returns CDR1 SEHNR and CDR2 FQNEAQ (reference sequence). The CDR3 is made up of 14 amino acids. Trimming pared 5 bases from V and 5 bases from J, leaving 13 bases between. The CDR3 loop reads CASSGPDAHNEQFF. The CDR3 bases are TGTGCCAGCAGCGGTCCAGACGCTCACAATGAGCAGTTCTTC.

This clone has only one observation. The chain links TRBV3-1 (or the pseudogene TRBV3-2) to TRBJ1-2; 9 bases map to TRBD1. This CDR3 contains 14 residues. Germline assignment: CDR1 LGHDT and CDR2 YNNKEL (reference sequence). Losses at the gene ends were 1 base for V and 7 bases for J; bases not matched to a gene: 4. The CDR3 reads CASSQVGTGSGYTF. In nucleotides, the CDR3 is TGTGCCAGCAGCCAAGTGGGGACAGGGAGTGGCTACACCTTC.

The DNA for the CDR3 is TGTGCCATCAGTGGGAACAGGACTGGCTACACCTTC. Translating gives CAISGNRTGYTF. V and J are TRBV10-3 and TRBJ1-2, with D possibly TRBD1 on 5 matching bases. V was cut by 4 bases and J by 7 bases, with 10 bases left in between. Per the germline V gene, CDR1 is ENHRY and CDR2 is SYGVKD. CDR3 size: 12 residues.

This chain connects TRBV12-5 to TRBJ1-2; 10 bases map to TRBD1. Germline trimming cut 1 base from V and 7 bases from J; bases unmatched to any gene: 9. The CDR3 spans 16 residues. Germline loops: CDR1 LGHNT, CDR2 FRNRAP. The CDR3 DNA reads TGTGCTAGTGGTTTGGAAAAACCCGGGACAGGGGTTGGCTACACCTTC. Amino acid sequence: CASGLEKPGTGVGYTF.

The chain is built from TRBV6-5 and TRBJ2-3, with 7 bases aligning to TRBD1. This CDR3 has 15 residues. Per germline, CDR1 MNHEY and CDR2 SVGAGI. Trimming cost V 5 bases and J 5 bases; bases outside gene matches: 10. This chain's CDR3 is CASSPTGLKGDTQYF. DNA of the CDR3: TGTGCCAGCAGTCCGACAGGGCTGAAGGGAGATACGCAGTATTTT.

The chain carries TRBV10-3 and TRBJ2-7; D remains ambiguous. The CDR3 covers 11 residues. Trimming pared 3 bases from V and 4 bases from J, leaving 4 bases between. Germline V gene data show CDR1 as ENHRY and CDR2 as SYGVKD. The CDR3 DNA is TGTGCCATCAGTGAACGGTACGAGCAGTACTTC. It translates to CAISERYEQYF.

The count of this clone is one. CDR3 coding DNA: TGTGCCAGCAGCGACGGGGGGGCCTCGTCAACAGATACGCAGTATTTT. Its translation: CASSDGGASSTDTQYF. The chain combines TRBV28 with TRBJ2-3, with 8 bases lining up with TRBD2. CDR3 length equals 16 residues. CDR1 and CDR2 (germline): MDHEN, SYDVKM. V dropped 6 bases and J dropped 3; count of bases not matched to a gene: 11.

This clone has just one count. The chain has TRBV3-1 (or the pseudogene TRBV3-2) and TRBJ1-1; D gene ambiguous. The germline gives CDR1 LGHDT, CDR2 YNNKEL (reference sequence). This CDR3 comprises 14 residues. Trimming left V 6 bases short and J 1 base short, with 12 bases between. CDR3 amino acids: CASRPRDKNTEAFF. The CDR3 bases are TGTGCCAGCAGGCCTCGAGACAAGAACACTGAAGCTTTCTTT.

This clone was found a few times. Other DNA sequences from this sample encode an identical CDR3 as well. This chain links TRBV4-2 with TRBJ1-4; no clear D. The length of the CDR3 is 15 residues. Deletions cut 4 bases from V and 5 bases from J, with 14 bases between. The germline V gene has CDR1 LGHNA and CDR2 YNFKEQ. The CDR3 DNA sequence: TGTGCCAGCAGCCCGTCCGGCACGGGGAATGAAAAACTGTTTTTT. This codes for CASSPSGTGNEKLFF.